These T cell receptor beta chains were read from a single sample in a study of OX40 agonist ivuxolimab in advanced cancers. TCRdb's copy holds only in-frame clones and misses some; the assay was immunoSEQ multiplex PCR. The sample carries about 93,000 clones, about 90% recorded once. Sequences were derived from CD4+ or CD8+ T cells sorted from blood, sampled in a trial of the OX40 agonist ivuxolimab. These TCRs come from an adult with an advanced solid tumor such as melanoma, head and neck, liver or kidney cancer. The CDR3 runs from the conserved cysteine through the conserved F or W. D genes are given only for firm matches. Rows may omit the clone size; those that give it use once, few, many or a size class.

d_call: TRBD1; j_call: TRBJ2-1; v_call: TRBV5-1; clone_size: -; cdr3_nt: TGCGCCAGCAGCTCGACAGGGGGCGTCTACAATGAGCAGTTCTTC; cdr3_aa: CASSSTGGVYNEQFF
d_call: -; j_call: TRBJ1-3; v_call: TRBV19; clone_size: -; cdr3_nt: TGTGCCACCGGGGGGGGTGCTGGAAACACCATATATTTT; cdr3_aa: CATGGGAGNTIYF
d_call: TRBD2; j_call: TRBJ2-3; v_call: TRBV18; clone_size: -; cdr3_nt: TGTGCCAGCTCACCACCGGGCGGGAGGGCCCCCACAGATACGCAGTATTTT; cdr3_aa: CASSPPGGRAPTDTQYF
d_call: -; j_call: TRBJ1-4; v_call: TRBV5-3; clone_size: -; cdr3_nt: TGTGCCAGCAGCTTGGATCCAGCCGCAAAACTGTTTTTT; cdr3_aa: CASSLDPAAKLFF
d_call: -; j_call: TRBJ1-5; v_call: TRBV6-6; clone_size: -; cdr3_nt: TGTGCCAGCAGTATCCGGGGCAATCAGCCCCAGCATTTT; cdr3_aa: CASSIRGNQPQHF
d_call: TRBD2; j_call: TRBJ2-1; v_call: TRBV5-1; clone_size: -; cdr3_nt: TGCGCCAGCAGTCGGACCGGGACTAGCGGACACTACAATGAGCAGTTCTTC; cdr3_aa: CASSRTGTSGHYNEQFF
d_call: -; j_call: TRBJ1-3; v_call: TRBV21-1; clone_size: -; cdr3_nt: TGTGCCAGCAGCAAAGAGGGGTCTGGAAACACCATATATTTT; cdr3_aa: CASSKEGSGNTIYF
d_call: -; j_call: TRBJ2-7; v_call: TRBV6-1; clone_size: -; cdr3_nt: TGTGCCAGCAACCCAGGTGGGGACCGTTACGAGCAGTACTTC; cdr3_aa: CASNPGGDRYEQYF
d_call: TRBD2; j_call: TRBJ2-3; v_call: TRBV19; clone_size: -; cdr3_nt: TGTGCCAGTAGTATAACAGGGACGAGGGCTAGCGGGGGAGCAGATACGCAGTATTTT; cdr3_aa: CASSITGTRASGGADTQYF
d_call: -; j_call: TRBJ2-4; v_call: TRBV29-1; clone_size: -; cdr3_nt: TGCAGCGTTGAAGAGGGGGCAGGGATGGACATTCAGTACTTC; cdr3_aa: CSVEEGAGMDIQYF
d_call: -; j_call: TRBJ1-5; v_call: TRBV7-8; clone_size: few; cdr3_nt: TGTGCCAGCAGCTTAGGCCAAGGAACCGGCAATCAGCCCCAGCATTTT; cdr3_aa: CASSLGQGTGNQPQHF
d_call: TRBD2; j_call: TRBJ2-1; v_call: TRBV5-1; clone_size: -; cdr3_nt: TGCGCCACCTCGACTAGCGGGGGGTACAATGAGCAGTTCTTC; cdr3_aa: CATSTSGGYNEQFF
d_call: TRBD2; j_call: TRBJ2-3; v_call: TRBV5-8; clone_size: -; cdr3_nt: TGTGCCAGCAGCGGACTAGCGGGAGGGCCGGGAGATACGCAGTATTTT; cdr3_aa: CASSGLAGGPGDTQYF
d_call: -; j_call: TRBJ1-6; v_call: TRBV6-1; clone_size: -; cdr3_nt: TGTGCCAGCAGTGAATTTGGGGGTTCTAGCTCCTATAATTCACCCCTCCACTTT; cdr3_aa: CASSEFGGSSSYNSPLHF
d_call: TRBD2; j_call: TRBJ2-1; v_call: TRBV7-3; clone_size: -; cdr3_nt: TGTGCCAGCAGCTCGGACCCTGGAGCGGGACCCTCCTACAATGAGCAGTTCTTC; cdr3_aa: CASSSDPGAGPSYNEQFF
d_call: TRBD2; j_call: TRBJ2-4; v_call: TRBV7-2; clone_size: -; cdr3_nt: TGTGCCAGCAGCTTACCCCCTGGGAGGGTAGCCAAAAACATTCAGTACTTC; cdr3_aa: CASSLPPGRVAKNIQYF
d_call: TRBD1; j_call: TRBJ1-6; v_call: TRBV5-1; clone_size: -; cdr3_nt: TGCGCCAGCAGCTCGGGACAGGGGCCTTCACCCCTCCACTTT; cdr3_aa: CASSSGQGPSPLHF
d_call: TRBD2; j_call: TRBJ2-5; v_call: TRBV7-3; clone_size: once; cdr3_nt: TGTGCCAGCAGCCCGGGACTAGCGGTTCAAGAGACCCAGTACTTC; cdr3_aa: CASSPGLAVQETQYF
d_call: -; j_call: TRBJ1-5; v_call: TRBV19; clone_size: -; cdr3_nt: TGTGCCAGTAGTAAAGGGGGAGGACTTCGAAATAGCAATCAGCCCCAGCATTTT; cdr3_aa: CASSKGGGLRNSNQPQHF
d_call: -; j_call: TRBJ1-5; v_call: TRBV7-3; clone_size: few; cdr3_nt: TGTGCCAGCAGCTTATCTAGCAATCAGCCCCAGCATTTT; cdr3_aa: CASSLSSNQPQHF
d_call: TRBD1; j_call: TRBJ1-6; v_call: TRBV6-1; clone_size: -; cdr3_nt: TGTGCCAGCCCAGGGGGACAGAATTCACCCCTCCACTTT; cdr3_aa: CASPGGQNSPLHF
d_call: TRBD2; j_call: TRBJ2-3; v_call: TRBV19; clone_size: -; cdr3_nt: TGTGCCAGTAGTGGACGGGAGGGCCTGGCAGATACGCAGTATTTT; cdr3_aa: CASSGREGLADTQYF
d_call: -; j_call: TRBJ1-2; v_call: TRBV27; clone_size: -; cdr3_nt: TGTGCCAGCAGTTTATACAGGGACTATGGCTACACCTTC; cdr3_aa: CASSLYRDYGYTF
d_call: -; j_call: TRBJ1-4; v_call: TRBV7-8; clone_size: -; cdr3_nt: TGTGCCAGCAGCCCCCGGCGGGGGATTAGTGAAAAACTGTTTTTT; cdr3_aa: CASSPRRGISEKLFF
d_call: TRBD1; j_call: TRBJ2-3; v_call: TRBV6-1; clone_size: -; cdr3_nt: TGTGCCAGCAGCTTAGACAGGGGATCAGATACGCAGTATTTT; cdr3_aa: CASSLDRGSDTQYF
d_call: -; j_call: TRBJ2-3; v_call: TRBV5-1; clone_size: -; cdr3_nt: TGCGCCAGCAGCTTGGCCGGAACAGAACCTAGCACAGATACGCAGTATTTT; cdr3_aa: CASSLAGTEPSTDTQYF
d_call: -; j_call: TRBJ2-7; v_call: TRBV18; clone_size: -; cdr3_nt: TGTGCCAGCTCACCACGGGACGGCTCCTACGAGCAGTACTTC; cdr3_aa: CASSPRDGSYEQYF
d_call: TRBD1; j_call: TRBJ1-1; v_call: TRBV25-1; clone_size: -; cdr3_nt: TGTGCCAGCAGTGGCGTCGGACAGGGGGCTCGGGCTTTCTTT; cdr3_aa: CASSGVGQGARAFF
d_call: -; j_call: TRBJ2-1; v_call: TRBV5-8; clone_size: -; cdr3_nt: TGTGCCAGCAGCCGAAGGGACTCGGACAATGAGCAGTTCTTC; cdr3_aa: CASSRRDSDNEQFF
d_call: -; j_call: TRBJ1-2; v_call: TRBV5-5; clone_size: -; cdr3_nt: TGTGCCAGCGGACCTGGGGGGTGGGCAGTCTTTCGCTACACCTTC; cdr3_aa: CASGPGGWAVFRYTF
d_call: TRBD2; j_call: TRBJ2-1; v_call: TRBV11-3; clone_size: -; cdr3_nt: TGTGCCAGCCGAGGGGGAGAGGCGGGAGGGGTTTACAATGAGCAGTTCTTC; cdr3_aa: CASRGGEAGGVYNEQFF
d_call: -; j_call: TRBJ1-3; v_call: TRBV6-5; clone_size: once; cdr3_nt: TGTGCCAGCACCCAATTCAGGGCGCCTGGAAACACCATATATTTT; cdr3_aa: CASTQFRAPGNTIYF
d_call: TRBD1; j_call: TRBJ2-7; v_call: TRBV6-5; clone_size: -; cdr3_nt: TGTGCCAGCAGTCGGGGACAGGGTTCGAACGAGCAGTACTTC; cdr3_aa: CASSRGQGSNEQYF
d_call: -; j_call: TRBJ2-1; v_call: TRBV7-6; clone_size: -; cdr3_nt: TGTGCCAGCAGCTTACCAGAGAGCTCCTACAATGAGCAGTTCTTC; cdr3_aa: CASSLPESSYNEQFF
d_call: -; j_call: TRBJ1-5; v_call: TRBV7-5; clone_size: -; cdr3_nt: TGTGCCAGAAGCTCGGCATCAGACCATCAGCCCCAGCATTTT; cdr3_aa: CARSSASDHQPQHF
d_call: TRBD1; j_call: TRBJ1-1; v_call: TRBV13; clone_size: -; cdr3_nt: TGTGCCAGCAGCTTGGGACAGGGCGGGACTGAAGCTTTCTTT; cdr3_aa: CASSLGQGGTEAFF
d_call: TRBD2; j_call: TRBJ2-6; v_call: TRBV27; clone_size: -; cdr3_nt: TGTGCCAGCAGTTTATGGTCTAGCGGGAGACTTTCTGGGGCCAACGTCCTGACTTTC; cdr3_aa: CASSLWSSGRLSGANVLTF
d_call: -; j_call: TRBJ1-1; v_call: TRBV6-5; clone_size: -; cdr3_nt: TGTGCCAGCAGGAAGCTGGCGGACACTGAAGCTTTCTTT; cdr3_aa: CASRKLADTEAFF
d_call: TRBD2; j_call: TRBJ2-5; v_call: TRBV28; clone_size: -; cdr3_nt: TGTGCCAGCAGTTTAGGACTAGCGGGAAGACAAGAGACCCAGTACTTC; cdr3_aa: CASSLGLAGRQETQYF
d_call: TRBD2; j_call: TRBJ2-2; v_call: TRBV14; clone_size: -; cdr3_nt: TGTGCCAGCACCCCTAGCGGGAGGTCCACCGGGGAGCTGTTTTTT; cdr3_aa: CASTPSGRSTGELFF
d_call: -; j_call: TRBJ2-5; v_call: TRBV11-2; clone_size: -; cdr3_nt: TGTGCCAGCAGCTCGAACCGGGAGACCCCCTTGGGAGAGACCCAGTACTTC; cdr3_aa: CASSSNRETPLGETQYF
d_call: -; j_call: TRBJ1-4; v_call: TRBV2; clone_size: -; cdr3_nt: TGTGCCAGCAGTGAAACACCGGCAACTAATGAAAAACTGTTTTTT; cdr3_aa: CASSETPATNEKLFF
d_call: -; j_call: TRBJ2-3; v_call: TRBV2; clone_size: -; cdr3_nt: TGTGCCAGCAGTGAAGGATCAGGGATTAATACGCAGTATTTT; cdr3_aa: CASSEGSGINTQYF